This T cell receptor (beta chain) was sequenced in a study of Graves' ophthalmopathy and Graves' hyperthyroidism. The study's findings and limits: Ophthalmopathy progression predictions by the model showed 72.22% specificity and approximately 67% sensitivity. Detected in blood as well were most expanded thyroid clonotypes with frequency above 0.001.

Ophthalmopathy donors showed moderate-to-severe activity, CAS ≥3, NOSPECS ≥4 and a duration under 3 months. It was from 8.5 to 10 ml of fresh peripheral blood that the PBMCs came. Trimming left V 4 bases short and J 6 bases short, with 9 bases between. Germline V CDR1 and CDR2: MNHEY, SVGEGT. The CDR3 extends over 12 amino acids. This clonotype was counted ten times or more. Its antigen is undetermined. RNA transcripts were the source from which TCR beta CDR3 regions were amplified. Scientists carried out first-round RT-PCR using HTBI primers and then a second-round multiplex PCR. In TCRdb, the multiplex PCR reads were re-called with MiXCR into one record per CDR3 protein. This table holds about 500,000 distinct CDR3 sequences, approximately 14% found once.

Sequencing was done on a sample of blood. The chain carries TRBV6-2 or TRBV6-3 and TRBJ1-1, with D unresolved. This TCR was sampled from a woman between 25 and 40 years old with Graves' ophthalmopathy. CDR3 sequence: CASSFGTAEAFF. The CDR3 DNA reads TGTGCCAGCAGTTTCGGAACTGCTGAAGCTTTCTTT.